The text below deals with one TCR beta chain. The junction had 5 bases not matched to a gene; V was cut back by 1 base and J by 3 bases. Germline assignment: CDR1 LNHDA and CDR2 SQIVND (reference sequence). The CDR3 totals 16 residues. The data are from a study of blood T cell repertoires in COVID-19. At the level of the study: The United States, Italy and Spain supplied acute and convalescent COVID-19 samples. In each case, the material was cDNA or gDNA derived from T cells, B-cell-depleted T cells, or PBMCs.

Study processing details: Amplification from reference gene primers served as the basis for estimated nucleated cell counts. This table comes from immunoSEQ multiplex PCR, and its TCRdb copy is limited to in-frame clones, with some not included. V, J and clone size derive from that table, while D and trimming were established from the DNA sequence. The data show roughly 300,000 clones, approximately 85% seen once. Sequenced material: peripheral blood. This chain connects TRBV19 to TRBJ2-3; 9 bases agree with TRBD1. The clonotype comes from a woman aged 50 to 60 with acute or convalescent COVID-19. The CDR3 DNA follows: TGTGCCAGTAGTATAGTGCACAGGGGGCCTACAGATACGCAGTATTTT. Translated, it gives CASSIVHRGPTDTQYF.